Following are 6 T cell receptor beta chains from one sample sequenced in a study of shared clonotypes between healthy human individuals. The protocol was immunoSEQ multiplex PCR, while the TCRdb copy is restricted to in-frame clones and leaves out a portion. The profile covers roughly 1,100,000 clones, with around 76% appearing a single time and less than 1.5% taken by the ten largest. The sequenced sample was memory CD4+ T cells sorted from blood. Described subset: CD45RA-negative fraction. The receptors were gathered from a man aged 18 to 30 in good health.

V is TRBV25-1 and J is TRBJ2-2; the D gene is possibly TRBD2 (5 bases). With 11 bases removed from V and 7 bases from J, the gap between germline ends came to 11 bases. This CDR3 has 11 amino acids. CDR1 MGHDK and CDR2 SYGVNS come from the germline V gene. The CDR3 sequence: CAPEEDGELFF. The CDR3 nucleotides read TGTGCCCCCGAGGAGGACGGGGAGCTGTTTTTT. The variable domain in full, completed from reference TRBV25-1 and TRBJ2-2, reads EADIYQTPRYLVIGTGKKITLECSQTMGHDKMYWYQQDPGMELHLIHYSYGVNSTEKGDLSSESTVSRIRTEHFPLTLESARPSHTSQYLCAPEEDGELFFGEGSRLTVL.

The rearrangement uses TRBV6-1 and TRBJ1-3, with D perhaps TRBD1 (5 bases). CDR1 and CDR2 (germline): MNHNS, SASEGT. This CDR3 has 16 residues. With 4 bases removed from V and 0 bases from J, the gap between germline ends came to 13 bases. CDR3: CASSATQAYSGNTIYF. The CDR3 DNA is TGTGCCAGCAGTGCCACACAGGCCTACTCTGGAAACACCATATATTTT.

The chain links TRBV2 to TRBJ1-1, with TRBD1 identical over 8 bases. Germline lookup yields CDR1 SNHLY and CDR2 FYNNEI. Unmatched junction bases numbered 9, after V lost 7 bases and J lost 2 bases. This CDR3 has 15 amino acids. The chain's CDR3 is CASMVQGGRNTEAFF. The CDR3 DNA reads as TGTGCCAGCATGGTACAGGGGGGGAGAAACACTGAAGCTTTCTTT. Together with reference TRBV2 and TRBJ1-1, the CDR3 gives the full variable domain: EPEVTQTPSHQVTQMGQEVILRCVPISNHLYFYWYRQILGQKVEFLVSFYNNEISEKSEIFDDQFSVERPDGSNFTLKIRSTKLEDSAMYFCASMVQGGRNTEAFFGQGTRLTVV.

This chain links TRBV4-1 with TRBJ1-3; D may be TRBD1 (5 bases). Germline V gene lookup returns CDR1 MGHRA and CDR2 YSYEKL. The CDR3 is 16 residues long. Trimming stripped 0 bases from V and 3 bases from J, with 12 bases between. Here the CDR3 DNA reads TGCGCCAGCAGCCAAGATCAAACGCAGGGTGGAAACACCATATATTTT. Encoded protein: CASSQDQTQGGNTIYF.

In regard to this clone: In the same sample, other DNA sequences code for this CDR3. This chain connects TRBV29-1 to TRBJ2-2; D call uncertain. The CDR3 is 13 amino acids. Germline V gene data show CDR1 as SQVTM and CDR2 as ANQGSEA. Deletions cut 6 bases from V and 0 bases from J, with 8 bases between. The CDR3 reads CSVSTSNTGELFF. The CDR3 DNA reads TGCAGCGTCTCGACCTCGAACACCGGGGAGCTGTTTTTT.

CDR3 sequence reads: CASSPTWYPSTDTQYF. The CDR3 coding sequence is TGTGCCAGCAGCCCTACATGGTACCCTAGCACAGATACGCAGTATTTT. V usage is TRBV5-4 and J usage is TRBJ2-3; D gene ambiguous. In germline, CDR1 is SGHNT, CDR2 YYREEE (reference sequence). Trimming took 4 bases from V and 0 from J, leaving 15 bases between them. CDR3 length: 16 amino acids. The whole variable domain, filled in from reference TRBV5-4 and TRBJ2-3, reads ETGVTQSPTHLIKTRGQQVTLRCSSQSGHNTVSWYQQALGQGPQFIFQYYREEENGRGNFPPRFSGLQFPNYSSELNVNALELDDSALYLCASSPTWYPSTDTQYFGPGTRLTVL.